This T cell receptor beta chain was recovered during a study of cytomegalovirus exposure and HLA in healthy donors. In this sample, this clone turned up once. Its antigen is not identified. The CDR3 is 16 residues long. V trimming: 1 base; J trimming: 3 bases; junction bases outside the gene matches: 8. Germline V gene sequence: CDR1 MDHEN, CDR2 SYDVKM. General observations from the study: A later analysis reportedly identified an Asian-associated ancestry cluster as carrying fewer N-insertions than the approximately 670-donor mean. In a later analysis, TCR beta V- and J-gene trimming was associated with a missense DCLRE1C variant.

The PCR was carried out with 60 Vbeta primers and 13 Jbeta primers. Profiled with immunoSEQ multiplex PCR; TCRdb holds only in-frame clones, not every one. This sample has roughly 200,000 clones, with approximately 85% found just once. All donors participated as healthy donors of bone marrow. Despite likely unrecorded immune exposures, the donors were nominally healthy at the time of sampling. What was sequenced was PBMCs. This clonotype was sampled from a woman between 50 and 59 years old in good health and CMV-seronegative. The rearrangement links TRBV28 to TRBJ2-7, with 8 bases identical to TRBD2. The CDR3, as DNA: TGTGCCAGCAGTTTATCTCTGACTAGCGAGAACTACGAGCAGTACTTC. Its protein is CASSLSLTSENYEQYF.